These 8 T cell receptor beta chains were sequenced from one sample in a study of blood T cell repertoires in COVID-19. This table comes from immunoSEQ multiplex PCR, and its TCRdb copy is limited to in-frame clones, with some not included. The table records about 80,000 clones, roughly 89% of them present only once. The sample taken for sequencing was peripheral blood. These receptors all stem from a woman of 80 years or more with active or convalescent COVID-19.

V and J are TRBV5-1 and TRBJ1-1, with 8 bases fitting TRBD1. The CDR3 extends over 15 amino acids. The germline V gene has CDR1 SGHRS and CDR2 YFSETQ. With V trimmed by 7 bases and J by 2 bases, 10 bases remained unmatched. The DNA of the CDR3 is TGCGCCAGCGGAGACAGGGGAGGGGGAAACACTGAAGCTTTCTTT. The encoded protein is CASGDRGGGNTEAFF.

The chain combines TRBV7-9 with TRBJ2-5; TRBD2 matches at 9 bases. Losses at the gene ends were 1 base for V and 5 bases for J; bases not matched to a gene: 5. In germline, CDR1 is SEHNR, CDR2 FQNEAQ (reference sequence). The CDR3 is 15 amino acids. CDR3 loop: CASSLVRGGSETQYF. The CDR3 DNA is TGTGCCAGCAGCTTAGTGCGGGGGGGTAGCGAGACCCAGTACTTC.

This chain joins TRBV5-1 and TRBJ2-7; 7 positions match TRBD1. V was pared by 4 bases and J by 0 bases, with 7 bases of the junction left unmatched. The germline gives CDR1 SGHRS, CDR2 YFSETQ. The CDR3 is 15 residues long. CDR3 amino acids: CASSPGQVSSYEQYF. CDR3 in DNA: TGCGCCAGCAGCCCCGGACAGGTGAGCTCCTACGAGCAGTACTTC.

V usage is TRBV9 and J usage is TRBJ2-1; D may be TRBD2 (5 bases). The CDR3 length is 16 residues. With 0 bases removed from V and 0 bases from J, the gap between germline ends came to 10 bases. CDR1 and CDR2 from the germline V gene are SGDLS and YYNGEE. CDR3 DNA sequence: TGTGCCAGCAGCGTAGAGGTGGGGAGCTCCTACAATGAGCAGTTCTTC. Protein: CASSVEVGSSYNEQFF.

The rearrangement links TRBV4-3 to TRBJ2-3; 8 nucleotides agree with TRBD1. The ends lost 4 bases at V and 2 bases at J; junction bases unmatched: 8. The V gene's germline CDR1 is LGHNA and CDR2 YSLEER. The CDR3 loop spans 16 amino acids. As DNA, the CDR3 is TGCGCCAGCAGCCGCCGACAGGGGATGTACACAGATACGCAGTATTTT. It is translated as CASSRRQGMYTDTQYF.

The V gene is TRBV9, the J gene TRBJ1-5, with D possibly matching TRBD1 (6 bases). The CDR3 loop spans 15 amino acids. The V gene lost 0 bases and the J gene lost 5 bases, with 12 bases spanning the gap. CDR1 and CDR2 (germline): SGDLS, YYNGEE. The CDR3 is CASSVEGQHDQPQHF. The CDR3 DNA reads TGTGCCAGCAGCGTAGAAGGACAGCATGATCAGCCCCAGCATTTT.

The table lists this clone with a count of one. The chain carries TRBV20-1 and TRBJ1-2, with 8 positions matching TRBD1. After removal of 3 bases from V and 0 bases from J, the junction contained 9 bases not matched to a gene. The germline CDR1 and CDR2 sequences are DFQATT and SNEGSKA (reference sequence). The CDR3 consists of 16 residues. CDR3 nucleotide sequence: TGCAGTGCTAGTTATAGACAGGGGACCACTAACTATGGCTACACCTTC. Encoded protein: CSASYRQGTTNYGYTF.

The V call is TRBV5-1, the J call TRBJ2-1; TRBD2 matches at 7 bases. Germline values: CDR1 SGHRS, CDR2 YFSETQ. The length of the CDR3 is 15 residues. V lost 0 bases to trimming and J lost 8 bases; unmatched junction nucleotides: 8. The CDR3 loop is CASSLGGGAVDEQFF. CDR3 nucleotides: TGCGCCAGCAGCTTGGGCGGGGGTGCGGTGGATGAGCAGTTCTTC.